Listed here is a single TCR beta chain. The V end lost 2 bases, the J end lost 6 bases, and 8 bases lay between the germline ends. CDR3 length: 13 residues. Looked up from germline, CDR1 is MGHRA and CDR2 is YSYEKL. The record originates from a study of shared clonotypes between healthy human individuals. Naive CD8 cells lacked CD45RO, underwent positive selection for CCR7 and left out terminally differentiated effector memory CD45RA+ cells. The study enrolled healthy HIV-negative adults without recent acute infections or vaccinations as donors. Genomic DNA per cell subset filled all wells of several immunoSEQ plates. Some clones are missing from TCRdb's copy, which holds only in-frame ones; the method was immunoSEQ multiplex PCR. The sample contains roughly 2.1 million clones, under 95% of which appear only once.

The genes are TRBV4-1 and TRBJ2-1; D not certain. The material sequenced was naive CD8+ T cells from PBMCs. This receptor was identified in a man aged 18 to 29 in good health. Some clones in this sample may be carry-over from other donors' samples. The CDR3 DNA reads TGCGCCAGCAGCCAACTCCGGCCCAATGAGCAGTTCTTC. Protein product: CASSQLRPNEQFF.